The sequence of this T cell receptor beta chain was determined in a study of early stage breast cancer tumors. Per the germline V gene, CDR1 is SGHRS and CDR2 is YFSETQ. The CDR3 contains 12 residues. The V end was cut by 7 bases, the J end by 5 bases, with 13 bases between. Here immunoSEQ multiplex PCR was the method, and the copy in TCRdb shows in-frame clones only, minus some. The sample shows tens of thousands of clones, around 70% of them seen only once. The chain is built from TRBV5-1 and TRBJ2-7; D possibly corresponds to TRBD2 (6 bases). The origin of this receptor is a person aged 45 to 59 with breast cancer. Sequenced sample: blood. DNA of the CDR3: TGCGCCAGCTTTGATAGCGGCGACGAGCAGTACTTC. It yields the protein CASFDSGDEQYF.